The rows below give T cell receptor beta chains drawn from one sample of a study of graft-versus-host responses after intestinal transplantation. Using immunoSEQ multiplex PCR, the repertoire was profiled, and TCRdb retains in-frame clones only, with some absent. The sample records 8,000 to 10,000 clones, under 35% being singletons. This sample comprised alloreactive CD8+ T cells from a mixed lymphocyte reaction culture, obtained before transplantation. These receptors originate from a human patient who was an organ donor for intestinal transplantation. Both conserved end residues are part of each CDR3. A D gene is named only where the DNA matches it firmly. The size entry is marked missing in some rows and otherwise reads once, few, many or a size class.

j_gene: TRBJ2-5; v_gene: TRBV27; abundance: NA; d_gene: TRBD2; CDR3aa: CASSPFPPETSGETQYF; CDR3nt: TGTGCCAGCAGTCCCTTCCCGCCTGAGACTAGCGGAGAGACCCAGTACTTC
j_gene: TRBJ2-7; v_gene: TRBV10-2; abundance: few; d_gene: TRBD2; CDR3aa: CASSSGGPYEQYF; CDR3nt: TGCGCCAGCAGTAGCGGGGGGCCCTACGAGCAGTACTTC
j_gene: TRBJ1-1; v_gene: TRBV10-3; abundance: few; d_gene: NA; CDR3aa: CAIRTGLRRNTEAFF; CDR3nt: TGTGCCATCAGAACAGGTCTAAGGCGGAACACTGAAGCTTTCTTT
j_gene: TRBJ1-4; v_gene: TRBV5-1; abundance: few; d_gene: TRBD1; CDR3aa: CASSPWRGQGVPNEKLFF; CDR3nt: TGCGCCAGCAGCCCCTGGAGGGGACAGGGGGTTCCTAATGAAAAACTGTTTTTT
j_gene: TRBJ1-2; v_gene: TRBV7-2; abundance: NA; d_gene: NA; CDR3aa: CASSADSGISGYTF; CDR3nt: TGTGCCAGCAGCGCAGACTCAGGGATCAGCGGCTACACCTTC
j_gene: TRBJ2-7; v_gene: TRBV29-1; abundance: large; d_gene: NA; CDR3aa: CSVGVTDYEQYF; CDR3nt: TGCAGCGTAGGGGTTACGGACTACGAGCAGTACTTC
j_gene: TRBJ1-6; v_gene: TRBV4-3; abundance: few; d_gene: NA; CDR3aa: CASSQEQRAGSPLHF; CDR3nt: TGCGCCAGCAGCCAGGAACAGAGAGCAGGGTCACCCCTCCACTTT
j_gene: TRBJ2-7; v_gene: TRBV27; abundance: medium-sized; d_gene: TRBD1; CDR3aa: CASSAGTGGYEQYF; CDR3nt: TGTGCCAGCAGCGCCGGGACAGGGGGCTACGAGCAGTACTTC
j_gene: TRBJ2-1; v_gene: TRBV7-9; abundance: NA; d_gene: NA; CDR3aa: CASSPQGLYNEQFF; CDR3nt: TGTGCCAGCAGCCCACAGGGACTCTACAATGAGCAGTTCTTC
j_gene: TRBJ2-7; v_gene: TRBV7-8; abundance: NA; d_gene: TRBD2; CDR3aa: CASSIGGDYEQYF; CDR3nt: TGTGCCAGCAGTATTGGGGGGGACTACGAGCAGTACTTC
j_gene: TRBJ2-7; v_gene: TRBV9; abundance: NA; d_gene: TRBD2; CDR3aa: CASSGPPRVAGGKYEQYF; CDR3nt: TGTGCCAGCAGCGGCCCCCCTAGGGTAGCGGGGGGAAAATACGAGCAGTACTTC